The 2 T cell receptor beta chains presented below share a single source sample, sequenced in a study of cytomegalovirus exposure and HLA in healthy donors. The study ran its PCR with 60 Vbeta and 13 Jbeta primers. Clones were sequenced by immunoSEQ multiplex PCR, and TCRdb holds only the in-frame ones, with some missing. The sample has approximately 130,000 clones, approximately 84% seen once; the top ten hold 1.8%. The source material was PBMCs. The receptors shown here come from a middle-aged woman in good health and CMV-seronegative.

V and J are TRBV27 and TRBJ2-7; 8 bases fit TRBD1. V lost 6 bases, J lost 3 bases, and 7 bases stayed unmatched. CDR1 and CDR2 from the germline V gene are MNHEY and SMNVEV (reference sequence). The CDR3 sequence is 14 residues long. This chain's CDR3 is CASRLGTGGYEQYF. Written as DNA, the CDR3 is TGTGCCAGCAGATTAGGGACAGGCGGCTACGAGCAGTACTTC.

The genes are TRBV18 and TRBJ1-3; the D is unclear. The CDR3 is made up of 13 amino acids. Trimming took off 6 bases at V and 0 bases at J, with 6 bases between the two ends. Germline V gene data show CDR1 as KGHSH and CDR2 as LQKENI. The DNA of the CDR3 is TGTGCCAGCTCTACAGACTCTGGAAACACCATATATTTT. Translation gives CASSTDSGNTIYF.